This TCR beta chain was sequenced during a study of blood T cells in healthy people across ages. With a J-beta primer mix and a sample-barcoded 5' primer, a second PCR ran about 7 to 12 cycles. MiXCR, run by TCRdb on the 5' RACE reads, gives a single entry per CDR3 protein. The table includes hundreds of thousands of distinct CDR3 sequences, under 45% detected once. From germline, CDR1 is LGHNA and CDR2 YSLEER. Trimming took off 0 bases at V and 5 bases at J, with 7 bases between the two ends. The CDR3 sequence is 13 residues long. J is TRBJ2-5 and V is TRBV4-3; D unresolved. Sequencing used blood. The source is a man aged 60 to 69 in good health. The CDR3 nucleotides are TGCGCCAGCAGCCAAGATTTCCGGGAGACCCAGTACTTC. It specifies CASSQDFRETQYF.